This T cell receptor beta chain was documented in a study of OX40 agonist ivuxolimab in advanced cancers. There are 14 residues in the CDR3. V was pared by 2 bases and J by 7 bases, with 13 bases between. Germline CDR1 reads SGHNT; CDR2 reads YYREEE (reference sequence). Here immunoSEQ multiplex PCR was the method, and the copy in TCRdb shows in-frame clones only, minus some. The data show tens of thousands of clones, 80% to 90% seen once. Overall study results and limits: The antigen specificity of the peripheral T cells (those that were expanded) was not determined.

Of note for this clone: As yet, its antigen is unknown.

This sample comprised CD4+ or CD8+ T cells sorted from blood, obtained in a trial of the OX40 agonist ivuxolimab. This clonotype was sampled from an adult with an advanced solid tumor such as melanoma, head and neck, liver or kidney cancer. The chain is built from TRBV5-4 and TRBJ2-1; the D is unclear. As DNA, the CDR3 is TGTGCCAGCAGCTTTGACCCCTTAGGAAATGAGCAGTTCTTC. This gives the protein CASSFDPLGNEQFF.